The following is a TCR beta chain sequence with its context. Its antigen is as yet unknown. Per the germline V gene, CDR1 is MNHNS and CDR2 is SASEGT. The CDR3 covers 15 residues. The trim removed 6 bases at V and 6 bases at J, leaving 8 bases unmatched. The sample is drawn from a study of shared clonotypes between healthy human individuals. The study, taken as a whole, reports: Sharing across four donors was highest in naive CD4 (about 5%) and lowest in memory CD8 (roughly 0.4%).

Produced via immunoSEQ multiplex PCR; TCRdb's table is partial and in-frame only. This sample has a few million clones, with 95% found just once. This sequence was found in a man aged 18 to 35 in good health. The sequenced material came from naive CD4+ T cells sorted from blood. Subset given: CD45RA+ positively selected. The chain couples TRBV6-1 to TRBJ2-3; the match to TRBD2 covers 11 bases. CDR3 sequence (DNA): TGTGCCAGCAGGGATAGCGGGGGGGCAAGGGATACGCAGTATTTT. It encodes CASRDSGGARDTQYF.